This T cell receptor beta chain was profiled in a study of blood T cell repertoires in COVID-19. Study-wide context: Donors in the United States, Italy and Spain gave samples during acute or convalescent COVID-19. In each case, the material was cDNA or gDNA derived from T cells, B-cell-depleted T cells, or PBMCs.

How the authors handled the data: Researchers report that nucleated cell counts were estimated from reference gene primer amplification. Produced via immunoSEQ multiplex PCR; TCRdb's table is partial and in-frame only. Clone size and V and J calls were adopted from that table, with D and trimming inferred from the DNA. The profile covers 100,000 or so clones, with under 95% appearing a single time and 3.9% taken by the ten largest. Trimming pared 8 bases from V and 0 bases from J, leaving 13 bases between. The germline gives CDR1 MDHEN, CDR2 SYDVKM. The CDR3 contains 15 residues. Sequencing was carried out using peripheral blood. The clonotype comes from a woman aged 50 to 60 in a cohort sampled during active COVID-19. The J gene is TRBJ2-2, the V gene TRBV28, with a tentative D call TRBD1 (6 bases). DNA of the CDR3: TGTGCCAGCGTTGGGGGCCCCGCGAACACCGGGGAGCTGTTTTTT. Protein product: CASVGGPANTGELFF. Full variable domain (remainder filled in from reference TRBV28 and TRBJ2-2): DVKVTQSSRYLVKRTGEKVFLECVQDMDHENMFWYRQDPGLGLRLIYFSYDVKMKEKGDIPEGYSVSREKKERFSLILESASTNQTSMYLCASVGGPANTGELFFGEGSRLTVL.